This T cell receptor beta chain was identified in a study of cytotoxic CD8 clonotypes in ibrutinib-treated CLL. Germline-derived CDR1 and CDR2 are MNHEY and SMNVEV (reference sequence). The CDR3 contains 14 residues. Between the trimmed V and J ends, which lost 6 bases and 2 bases, there was a span of 12 bases. TCRdb keeps only in-frame clones here, not all; method: immunoSEQ multiplex PCR. This sample has 90,000 to 100,000 clones, with around 80% found just once. This chain connects TRBV27 to TRBJ2-3; D gene unclear. Sequenced material: PBMCs, taken after 12 months of ibrutinib treatment. This sequence was found in a human donor with chronic lymphocytic leukemia. The CDR3 nucleotides read TGTGCCAGCAGGGTCCACCAAAACACAGATACGCAGTATTTT. Its protein product is CASRVHQNTDTQYF.